The 14 T cell receptor beta chains below were found in one sample sequenced in a study of T cells after yellow fever vaccination. TCRdb re-called the 5' RACE reads through MiXCR, storing one row per CDR3 protein. This table holds some 350,000 distinct CDR3 sequences, roughly 10% found once. The source was PBMCs, collected on the day of the first yellow fever vaccination. These receptors originate from a man younger than 30 who received the YFV17D yellow fever vaccine.

The chain employs TRBV5-1 and TRBJ1-2; D is uncertain. V was shortened by 0 bases and J by 7 bases, with 4 bases between the two germline ends. Germline values: CDR1 SGHRS, CDR2 YFSETQ. This CDR3 is 11 amino acids long. CDR3 sequence (DNA): TGCGCCAGCAGCTTGGATGCTGGCTACACCTTC. Amino acids: CASSLDAGYTF. The whole variable domain, filled in from reference TRBV5-1 and TRBJ1-2, reads KAGVTQTPRYLIKTRGQQVTLSCSPISGHRSVSWYQQTPGQGLQFLFEYFSETQRNKGNFPGRFSGRQFSNSRSEMNVSTLELGDSALYLCASSLDAGYTFGSGTRLTVV.

The chain carries TRBV24-1 and TRBJ2-7; TRBD2 agrees at 11 bases. This CDR3 contains 16 residues. Unmatched junction bases numbered 4, after V lost 4 bases and J lost 0 bases. Germline V CDR1 and CDR2: KGHDR, SFDVKD. This CDR3 is CATSDQTSGDSYEQYV. For the CDR3, the DNA is TGTGCCACCAGTGACCAGACTAGCGGGGACTCCTACGAGCAGTACGTC.

The rearrangement links TRBV7-9 to TRBJ2-1; TRBD2 aligns across 8 bases. Germline CDR1 SEHNR, CDR2 FQNEAQ (reference sequence). The CDR3 runs 15 residues. V shed 4 bases, J shed 8 bases, and the junction held 10 bases outside the gene matches. The CDR3 protein is CASSSPFGGEDEQFF. DNA for the CDR3: TGTGCCAGCAGCTCGCCTTTCGGGGGGGAGGATGAGCAGTTCTTC. Variable domain in full (rest from reference TRBV7-9 and TRBJ2-1): DTGVSQNPRHKITKRGQNVTFRCDPISEHNRLYWYRQTLGQGPEFLTYFQNEAQLEKSRLLSDRFSAERPKGSFSTLEIQRTEQGDSAMYLCASSSPFGGEDEQFFGPGTRLTVL.

This chain uses TRBV29-1 with TRBJ2-1, with D possibly TRBD1 on 6 matching bases. The CDR3 sequence is 12 residues long. Germline V gene sequence: CDR1 SQVTM, CDR2 ANQGSEA. V was clipped by 6 bases and J by 6 bases, with 12 bases between them. The CDR3 loop reads CSVVLGGNEQFF. The CDR3 DNA follows: TGCAGCGTCGTGCTAGGGGGCAATGAGCAGTTCTTC.

The chain uses TRBV2 and TRBJ2-3; 14 bases are shared with TRBD2. There are 14 residues in the CDR3. J gave up 7 bases and V 6 bases, and 3 bases lay outside the gene matches. Looked up from germline, CDR1 is SNHLY and CDR2 is FYNNEI. In nucleotides, the CDR3 is TGTGCCAGCAGGGGACTAGCGGGGGTATATACGCAGTATTTT. Translating gives CASRGLAGVYTQYF.

In this sample, this clonotype turned up a few times. The chain is built from TRBV7-2 and TRBJ2-5; weak D call: TRBD1 (6 bases). CDR1 is SGHTA and CDR2 is FQGNSA in the germline V gene. This CDR3 comprises 15 residues. Trimming took off 0 bases at V and 2 bases at J, with 10 bases between the two ends. The CDR3 loop is CASSLAQGPQETQYF. The CDR3 DNA is TGTGCCAGCAGCTTAGCACAGGGTCCGCAAGAGACCCAGTACTTC.

The V gene is TRBV28, the J gene TRBJ1-2; no firm D call. The CDR3 has 14 residues. Trimming removed 6 bases from V and 3 bases from J, with 14 bases in between. Germline CDR1 MDHEN, CDR2 SYDVKM. The CDR3 DNA reads as TGTGCCAGCAGCCCCGCCGGCGGTCACTATGGCTACACCTTC. Amino acids: CASSPAGGHYGYTF.

The chain uses TRBV11-2 and TRBJ2-7, with TRBD1 identical over 8 bases. This CDR3 spans 13 amino acids. Per the germline V gene, CDR1 is SGHAT and CDR2 is FQNNGV. Trimming took 5 bases from V and 3 from J; bases not matched to a gene: 3. In nucleotides, the CDR3 is TGTGCCAGCAGCCCGGGACAGGACTACGAGCAGTACTTC. Translation gives CASSPGQDYEQYF.

V is TRBV2 and J is TRBJ2-3; a weak D match, TRBD2 (7 bases). The CDR3 is 15 residues long. CDR1 SNHLY and CDR2 FYNNEI come from the germline V gene. V gave up 6 bases and J gave up 1 base, with 14 bases separating them. The DNA for the CDR3 is TGTGCCAGCAGGAGGGGGGGCGGGGGCACAGATACGCAGTATTTT. Amino acid sequence: CASRRGGGGTDTQYF.

The genes are TRBV10-3 and TRBJ2-3; D not resolved. V was clipped by 3 bases and J by 2 bases, with 6 bases between them. Germline V gene lookup returns CDR1 ENHRY and CDR2 SYGVKD. CDR3 length: 13 residues. The DNA for the CDR3 is TGTGCCATCAGTGATCTCCACACAGATACGCAGTATTTT. It yields the protein CAISDLHTDTQYF.

This clonotype occurred a few times. V and J are TRBV5-1 and TRBJ2-2; D perhaps matches TRBD1 (6 bases). Germline V lookup: CDR1 SGHRS, CDR2 YFSETQ. CDR3 size: 16 residues. Trimming took 3 bases from V and 1 from J, leaving 13 bases between them. CDR3 coding DNA: TGCGCCAGCAGCTATATGGGGGCCATGAACACCGGGGAGCTGTTTTTT. Amino acids: CASSYMGAMNTGELFF.

This clonotype was detected many times. This chain links TRBV9 with TRBJ2-1; no definite D call. Germline assignment: CDR1 SGDLS and CDR2 YYNGEE. V dropped 1 base and J dropped 1 base, with 6 bases sitting between them. The CDR3 covers 14 residues. The CDR3 coding sequence is TGTGCCAGCAGCGTAAAAGGTTCCTACAATGAGCAGTTCTTC. Translation gives CASSVKGSYNEQFF.

This chain links TRBV15 with TRBJ2-6; D remains unclear. Trimming removed 3 bases at V and 3 bases at J, with 12 bases between. The CDR3 runs to 16 residues. Germline CDR1 LNHNV, CDR2 YYDKDF (reference sequence). CDR3 sequence: CATSSGQSGGANVLTF. CDR3 coding DNA: TGTGCCACCAGCAGCGGGCAGTCTGGTGGGGCCAACGTCCTGACTTTC.

This clonotype was detected only a few times. The chain recombines TRBV7-8 with TRBJ1-4, with unresolved D. The CDR3 length is 12 residues. The germline V gene encodes CDR1 SGHVS and CDR2 FQNEAQ. Trimming took 4 bases from V and 10 from J, leaving 10 bases between them. The CDR3 coding sequence is TGTGCCAGCAGCTCGAACCAGAGAAAACTGTTTTTT. Translating it yields CASSSNQRKLFF.